These T cell receptor beta chains were read from a single sample in a study of T cell repertoires in cytomegalovirus infection. TCRdb ran MiXCR on the reads and lists one entry per CDR3 protein. The table has a few hundred thousand distinct CDR3 sequences, 34% seen once. Which antigens these TCRs recognize remains unknown. The sequencing here drew on cultured PBMCs, taken from culture after CMV antigen stimulation. The receptors stem from a human donor in good health (CMV status not recorded). Some clones in this sample may be carry-over from other donors' samples. CDR3s include the opening cysteine and the closing phenylalanine or tryptophan. The D gene is left open where the match is weak. The listing skips clone size in some rows; elsewhere it reads once, few, many or a size class.

j_call clone_size d_call v_call cdr3_nt cdr3_aa
TRBJ2-1 many TRBD2 TRBV7-8 TGTGCCAGCAGGCCAATAGCGGGAGGGAACAATGAGCAGTTCTTC CASRPIAGGNNEQFF
TRBJ2-3 few - TRBV12-5 TGTGCTAGTGGCCCTTCTAAGGGACCCGCGCAGTATTTT CASGPSKGPAQYF
TRBJ2-5 - TRBD2 TRBV7-2 TGTGCCAGCAGCAGCGGGAGGGAGACCCAGTACTTC CASSSGRETQYF
TRBJ2-2 - - TRBV18 TGTGCCAGCTTGGACTATACGAACACCGGGGAGCTGTTTTTT CASLDYTNTGELFF
TRBJ2-3 - TRBD2 TRBV7-2 TGTGCCAGCAGCTTGCGGGAGAGCACAGATACGCAGTATTTT CASSLRESTDTQYF
TRBJ2-3 many - TRBV7-2 TGTGCCAGCAGCTTAACAGGACAGCGAGGGACAGATACGCAGTATTTT CASSLTGQRGTDTQYF
TRBJ2-1 many TRBD2 TRBV7-2 TGTGCCAGCAGCTTATTCAATAGCGGGAGCTCCTACAATGAGCAGTTCTTC CASSLFNSGSSYNEQFF
TRBJ2-3 few - TRBV12-3/TRBV12-4 TGTGCCAGCATCCCCCAGGGGATCGGCACAGATACGCAGTATTTT CASIPQGIGTDTQYF
TRBJ2-1 - - TRBV28 TGTGCCAGCAGTTTATTCAGGGCCTACTACAATGAGCAGTTCTTC CASSLFRAYYNEQFF
TRBJ1-1 - - TRBV11-2 TGTGCCAGCAGCTTACTAGGCGGAGCTTTCTTT CASSLLGGAFF
TRBJ2-1 - TRBD1 TRBV5-1 TGCGCCAGCAACCAAGATACGGGACAGTCCTTATACAATGAGCAGTTCTTC CASNQDTGQSLYNEQFF
TRBJ2-7 few TRBD2 TRBV6-2/TRBV6-3 TGTGCCAGCAGTTTCCCGGGACTAGCGACACGGTACGAGCAGTACTTC CASSFPGLATRYEQYF
TRBJ2-3 - TRBD1 TRBV7-2 TGTGCCAGCACCCCGGGACAGGGTGTAGATACGCAGTATTTT CASTPGQGVDTQYF
TRBJ2-2 - - TRBV2 TGTGCCAGCAGTGTGTTGACCGCTGTCGCCGGGGAGCTGTTTTTT CASSVLTAVAGELFF
TRBJ1-2 - TRBD1 TRBV4-3 TGCGCCAGCAGCCAAGAGATGACAGGGGTGAGCTATGGCTACACCTTC CASSQEMTGVSYGYTF
TRBJ1-1 - - TRBV7-9 TGTGCCAGCAGCTCCCCAGTGAACACTGAAGCTTTCTTT CASSSPVNTEAFF
TRBJ1-4 few TRBD1 TRBV12-3/TRBV12-4 TGTGCCAGCACCGGACAGGGGCTTAATGAAAAACTGTTTTTT CASTGQGLNEKLFF
TRBJ1-3 many - TRBV7-2 TGTGCCAGCAGCTTAACGGGGGGAGCCTTCTCTGGAAACACCATATATTTT CASSLTGGAFSGNTIYF
TRBJ2-1 - TRBD2 TRBV7-6 TGTGCCAGCAGCCAAGGACTAGCGGGAGGGCCCCGTGGCAATGAGCAGTTCTTC CASSQGLAGGPRGNEQFF
TRBJ2-1 many TRBD2 TRBV7-8 TGTGCCAGCAGCTTATACCGAGCGGGAGGAGGCTTCAATGAGCAGTTCTTC CASSLYRAGGGFNEQFF
TRBJ2-1 - TRBD2 TRBV4-2 TGTGCCAGCAGCCAAACTAGCGGGCTTAGGGGTGAGCAGTTCTTC CASSQTSGLRGEQFF
TRBJ1-1 - - TRBV6-8 TGTGCCAGCAGTTACGGGTTCACTGAAGCTTTCTTT CASSYGFTEAFF
TRBJ1-5 once TRBD1 TRBV2 TGTGCCAGCAGTGAAGCTTTTACGGAGGGGGCGAGAAGCAATCAGCCCCAGCATTTT CASSEAFTEGARSNQPQHF
TRBJ2-7 - TRBD1 TRBV6-1 TGTGCCAGCAGTCTCACCGGGACAGGGTCTTACGAGCAGTACTTC CASSLTGTGSYEQYF
TRBJ2-2 - - TRBV20-1 TGCAGTGCTAGTCATCCAGCGTCCGGGGAGCTGTTTTTT CSASHPASGELFF
TRBJ2-2 - TRBD2 TRBV19 TGTGCCAGTAGTTGGGGACTAGCGGACACCGGGGAGCTGTTTTTT CASSWGLADTGELFF
TRBJ1-4 - TRBD1 TRBV12-3/TRBV12-4 TGTGCCAGCAGTTCCCAGGGGGCGGCGGTGGGGAAACTGTTTTTT CASSSQGAAVGKLFF
TRBJ2-1 few - TRBV6-2/TRBV6-3 TGTGCCAGCAGTTCCAGCGCTAGCTCCTACAATGAGCAGTTCTTC CASSSSASSYNEQFF
TRBJ1-3 - TRBD1 TRBV15 TGTGCCACCACCGACGAGGACAGGGCTGGAAACACCATATATTTT CATTDEDRAGNTIYF
TRBJ2-5 - TRBD1 TRBV15 TGTGCCACCAGCAGAGATCTGGACAGGGAGGAGACCCAGTACTTC CATSRDLDREETQYF
TRBJ2-3 - TRBD1 TRBV7-9 TGTGCCAGCAGCCCGACAGGGGGAGCGGCAGATACGCAGTATTTT CASSPTGGAADTQYF
TRBJ2-1 few - TRBV7-3 TGTGCCAGCAGCTTGCCTAGCGCAACAATGGGCAATGAGCAGTTCTTC CASSLPSATMGNEQFF
TRBJ1-1 - - TRBV6-2/TRBV6-3 TGTGCCAGCAGTCACCAAACAGGGCTGGGCACTGAAGCTTTCTTT CASSHQTGLGTEAFF
TRBJ1-1 few - TRBV12-3/TRBV12-4 TGTGCCAGCACTGGCAGCGTTTTGAACACTGAAGCTTTCTTT CASTGSVLNTEAFF
TRBJ1-5 few TRBD1 TRBV7-8 TGTGCCAGCAGCTTAAGTACGATGACAGGGACTAGCAATCAGCCCCAGCATTTT CASSLSTMTGTSNQPQHF
TRBJ1-6 few - TRBV7-6 TGTGCCAGCAGCTTAGAGAGGGACTCACCCCTCCACTTT CASSLERDSPLHF
TRBJ2-1 few - TRBV6-2/TRBV6-3 TGTGCCAGCACCTACCGGGACGAACCTTACAATGAGCAGTTCTTC CASTYRDEPYNEQFF
TRBJ1-4 - - TRBV11-3 TGTGCCAGCAGCCCCTCGGACGGGATGGAACTGTTTTTT CASSPSDGMELFF
TRBJ1-1 many - TRBV12-3/TRBV12-4 TGTGCCAGCAGTTTCCGAACTGAAGCTTTCTTT CASSFRTEAFF
TRBJ1-3 - - TRBV5-1 TGCGCCAGCAGTTCGGACCTTCTCTCCGGAAACACCATATATTTT CASSSDLLSGNTIYF
TRBJ1-4 few - TRBV29-1 TGCAGCGTTGAAGGGCCGGAGAATGAAAAACTGTTTTTT CSVEGPENEKLFF
TRBJ2-3 - TRBD2 TRBV6-6 TGTGCCAGCAGTTATCGGACTAGCGGAACAGATACGCAGTATTTT CASSYRTSGTDTQYF
TRBJ1-5 few - TRBV24-1 TGTGCCACCAGGGGCTCTGGAAGCAATCAGCCCCAGCATTTT CATRGSGSNQPQHF
TRBJ2-3 - TRBD2 TRBV4-3 TGCGCCAGCAGCCAAAGACATGGCGGGAGGGTGGTAGATACGCAGTATTTT CASSQRHGGRVVDTQYF
TRBJ2-7 - TRBD2 TRBV28 TGTGCCAGCACTCCCGGCGGGAGTTCCTACGAGCAGTACTTC CASTPGGSSYEQYF
TRBJ1-1 - - TRBV7-2 TGTGCCAGCAGCTTATATGATCCCGGACGTGAAGCTTTCTTT CASSLYDPGREAFF
TRBJ2-1 many TRBD2 TRBV7-2 TGTGCCAGCAGCTTAACCCCGGGACTAGCCCATGAGCAGTTCTTC CASSLTPGLAHEQFF
TRBJ2-5 - - TRBV7-9 TGTGCCAGCAGCTTCTTACAAGAGACCCAGTACTTC CASSFLQETQYF
TRBJ2-1 many - TRBV19 TGTGCCAGTAGGGCAGGGGAGATCAAGTTCTTC CASRAGEIKFF
TRBJ2-2 once TRBD1 TRBV24-1 TGTGCCACCAGTGACTGGGACAGCGGGGAGCTGTTTTTT CATSDWDSGELFF